The TCR beta chain under discussion was sequenced for a study of T cells in Graves' hyperthyroidism and ophthalmopathy. Study-level findings and limits: It was a median roughly six months before onset that the model predicted ophthalmopathy.

To note about this clonotype: Antigen unknown.

Not enrolled were patients with uncontrolled infection, other autoimmune disease, pregnancy or lactation. In making diagnoses, clinical symptoms, serum thyroxine and TRAb, thyroid ultrasound and orbital computed tomography were all used. TCR beta CDR3 region amplification was performed from RNA transcripts. During a first-round RT-PCR of the TCR CDR3, the HTBI primer set was used. MiXCR, applied by TCRdb to the multiplex PCR reads, yields one record per CDR3 protein. Of about 740,000 distinct CDR3 sequences in the sample, 14% were seen once. CDR3 length: 18 residues. Germline V gene data show CDR1 as SGDLS and CDR2 as YYNGEE. Unmatched junction bases numbered 8, after V lost 0 bases and J lost 1 base.

The sequenced sample consisted of blood. J is TRBJ2-1 and V is TRBV9, with 9 bases lining up with TRBD1. The source is a woman between 18 and 30 years old with Graves' hyperthyroidism. CDR3 DNA: TGTGCCAGCAGCGTAGGGCCCTTCGGGACAGGGTCCTACAATGAGCAGTTCTTC. Protein sequence: CASSVGPFGTGSYNEQFF.